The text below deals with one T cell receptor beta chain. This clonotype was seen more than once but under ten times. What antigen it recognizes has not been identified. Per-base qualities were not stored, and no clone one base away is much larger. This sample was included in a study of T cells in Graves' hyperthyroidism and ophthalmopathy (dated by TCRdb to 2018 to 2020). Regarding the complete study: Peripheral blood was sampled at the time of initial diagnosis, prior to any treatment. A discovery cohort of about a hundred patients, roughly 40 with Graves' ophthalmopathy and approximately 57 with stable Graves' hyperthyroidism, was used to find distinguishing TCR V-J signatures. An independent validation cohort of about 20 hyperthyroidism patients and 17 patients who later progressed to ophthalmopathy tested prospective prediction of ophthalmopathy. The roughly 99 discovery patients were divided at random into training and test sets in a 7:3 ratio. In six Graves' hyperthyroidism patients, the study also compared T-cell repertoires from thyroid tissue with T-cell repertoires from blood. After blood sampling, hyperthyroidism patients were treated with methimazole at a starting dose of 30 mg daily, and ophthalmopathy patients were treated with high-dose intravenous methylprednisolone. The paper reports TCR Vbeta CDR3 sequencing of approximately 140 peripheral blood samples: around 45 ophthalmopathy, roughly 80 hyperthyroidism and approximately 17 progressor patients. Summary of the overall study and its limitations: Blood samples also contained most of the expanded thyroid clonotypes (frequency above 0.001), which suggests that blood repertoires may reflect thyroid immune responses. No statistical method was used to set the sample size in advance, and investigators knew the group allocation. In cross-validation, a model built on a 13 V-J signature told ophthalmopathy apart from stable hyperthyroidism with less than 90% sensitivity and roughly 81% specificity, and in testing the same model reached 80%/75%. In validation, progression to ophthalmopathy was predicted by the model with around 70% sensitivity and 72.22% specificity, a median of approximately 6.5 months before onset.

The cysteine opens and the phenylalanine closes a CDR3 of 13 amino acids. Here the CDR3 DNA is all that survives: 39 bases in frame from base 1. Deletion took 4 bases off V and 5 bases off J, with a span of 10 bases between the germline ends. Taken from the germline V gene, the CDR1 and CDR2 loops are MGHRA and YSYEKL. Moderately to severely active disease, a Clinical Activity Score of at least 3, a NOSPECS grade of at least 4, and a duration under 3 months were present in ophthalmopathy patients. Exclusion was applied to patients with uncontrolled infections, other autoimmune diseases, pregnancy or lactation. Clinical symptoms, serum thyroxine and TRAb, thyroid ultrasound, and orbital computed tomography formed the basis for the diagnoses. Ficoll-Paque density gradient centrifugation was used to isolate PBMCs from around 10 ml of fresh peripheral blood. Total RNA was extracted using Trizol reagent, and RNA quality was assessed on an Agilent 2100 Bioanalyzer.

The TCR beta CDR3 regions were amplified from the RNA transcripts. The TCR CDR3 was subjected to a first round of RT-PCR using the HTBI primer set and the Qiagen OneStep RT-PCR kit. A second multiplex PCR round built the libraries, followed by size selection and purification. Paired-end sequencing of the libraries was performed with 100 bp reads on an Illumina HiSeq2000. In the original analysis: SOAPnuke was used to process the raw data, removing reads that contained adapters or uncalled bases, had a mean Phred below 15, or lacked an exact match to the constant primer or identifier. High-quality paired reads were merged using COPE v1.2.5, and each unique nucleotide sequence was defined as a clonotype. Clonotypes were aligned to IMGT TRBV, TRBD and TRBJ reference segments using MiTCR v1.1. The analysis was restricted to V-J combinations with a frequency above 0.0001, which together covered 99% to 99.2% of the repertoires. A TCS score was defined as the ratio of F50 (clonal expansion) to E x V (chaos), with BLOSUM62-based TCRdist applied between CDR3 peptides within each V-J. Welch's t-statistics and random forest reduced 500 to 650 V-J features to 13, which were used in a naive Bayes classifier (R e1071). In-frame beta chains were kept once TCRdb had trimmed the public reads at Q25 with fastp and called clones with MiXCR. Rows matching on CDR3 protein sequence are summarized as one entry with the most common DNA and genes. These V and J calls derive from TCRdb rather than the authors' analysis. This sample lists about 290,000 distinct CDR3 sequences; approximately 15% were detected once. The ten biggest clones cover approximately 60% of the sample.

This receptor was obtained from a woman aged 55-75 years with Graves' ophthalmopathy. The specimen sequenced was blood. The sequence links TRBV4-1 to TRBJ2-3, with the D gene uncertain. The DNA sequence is TGCGCCAGCAGCCCGGCCCCGGAAGATACGCAGTATTTT. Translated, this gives CASSPAPEDTQYF.